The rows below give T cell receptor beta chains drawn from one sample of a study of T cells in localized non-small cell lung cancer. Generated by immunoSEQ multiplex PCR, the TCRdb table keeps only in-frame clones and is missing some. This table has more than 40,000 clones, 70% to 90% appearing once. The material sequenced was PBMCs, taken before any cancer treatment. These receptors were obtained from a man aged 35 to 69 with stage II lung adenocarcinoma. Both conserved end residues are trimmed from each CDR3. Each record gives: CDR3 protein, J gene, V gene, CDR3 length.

CDR3: ASSPDPGIWSEKLF
J: TRBJ1-4
V: TRBV2
length: 14

CDR3: ASSLRQGGNQPQH
J: TRBJ1-5
V: TRBV11-2
length: 13

CDR3: ASSEVLRDTEAF
J: TRBJ1-1
V: TRBV6-1
length: 12

CDR3: ASSYGVGREAF
J: TRBJ1-1
V: TRBV6-5
length: 11

CDR3: ASGDPRGYNEQF
J: TRBJ2-1
V: TRBV6-6
length: 12

CDR3: ASSDREGVQETQY
J: TRBJ2-5
V: TRBV2
length: 13

CDR3: ASSQGVRSYEQY
J: TRBJ2-7
V: TRBV4-1
length: 12

CDR3: ASRRGDTQY
J: TRBJ2-3
V: TRBV6-5
length: 9

CDR3: ASSVASGGAGDTQY
J: TRBJ2-3
V: TRBV9
length: 14

CDR3: ASSPTTEGYGYT
J: TRBJ1-2
V: TRBV5-4
length: 12

CDR3: ASSDSNPGELF
J: TRBJ2-2
V: TRBV6-4
length: 11

CDR3: ASRGRASKESMLF
J: TRBJ1-4
V: TRBV19
length: 13

CDR3: AWSVLRGRPNYGYT
J: TRBJ1-2
V: TRBV30
length: 14

CDR3: ASSYSSLSTEAF
J: TRBJ1-1
V: TRBV6-5
length: 12

CDR3: ASRLDRAPYEQY
J: TRBJ2-7
V: TRBV2
length: 12

CDR3: ASSLNDGRRNEKLF
J: TRBJ1-4
V: TRBV5-1
length: 14

CDR3: APQGAKGTSGGAAVTGELF
J: TRBJ2-2
V: TRBV12-2
length: 19

CDR3: ASSPGPTNEKLF
J: TRBJ1-4
V: TRBV18
length: 12

CDR3: ASSLGGAMGTDTQY
J: TRBJ2-3
V: TRBV6-5
length: 14

CDR3: ASSLIETRVYNEQF
J: TRBJ2-1
V: TRBV5-1
length: 14

CDR3: ASSLDSPADTQY
J: TRBJ2-3
V: TRBV28
length: 12

CDR3: ASSLSRGSGETQY
J: TRBJ2-5
V: TRBV27
length: 13

CDR3: ASSPPADRGYGYT
J: TRBJ1-2
V: TRBV19
length: 13

CDR3: SVGTSSDTQY
J: TRBJ2-3
V: TRBV29-1
length: 10

CDR3: ASSQDTNQPQH
J: TRBJ1-5
V: TRBV4-1
length: 11

CDR3: ASSQIPDAKGSGNTIY
J: TRBJ1-3
V: TRBV4-1
length: 16

CDR3: ASDRSDRSNQPQH
J: TRBJ1-5
V: TRBV27
length: 13

CDR3: ASSLLDSPDNEQF
J: TRBJ2-1
V: TRBV5-1
length: 13

CDR3: ASSMGIQTGELF
J: TRBJ2-2
V: TRBV19
length: 12

CDR3: ASSDPGTENEKLF
J: TRBJ1-4
V: TRBV5-1
length: 13

CDR3: ASSLGLSTDSPLH
J: TRBJ1-6
V: TRBV5-5
length: 13

CDR3: ASSPLPETGELF
J: TRBJ2-2
V: TRBV18
length: 12

CDR3: ASSHRQGLTGELF
J: TRBJ2-2
V: TRBV4-2
length: 13

CDR3: AISGAAYGYT
J: TRBJ1-2
V: TRBV10-3
length: 10

CDR3: ASSLDNEKLF
J: TRBJ1-4
V: TRBV11-2
length: 10

CDR3: ASSLDGLAGAYYEQY
J: TRBJ2-7
V: TRBV5-6
length: 15

CDR3: ATSRDLVAPPTQH
J: TRBJ1-5
V: TRBV15
length: 13

CDR3: ASSVSDRGGYT
J: TRBJ1-2
V: TRBV6-5
length: 11

CDR3: ASSGQGGSTDTQY
J: TRBJ2-3
V: TRBV7-6
length: 13

CDR3: ASSLEETAPF
J: TRBJ2-2
V: TRBV5-5
length: 10

CDR3: ASSLIADNEQF
J: TRBJ2-1
V: TRBV11-2
length: 11

CDR3: ASRGIGTSSYNEQF
J: TRBJ2-1
V: TRBV27
length: 14

CDR3: ASSLAGADNEQF
J: TRBJ2-1
V: TRBV7-9
length: 12

CDR3: ASSPGSYNEQF
J: TRBJ2-1
V: TRBV6-5
length: 11